The present T cell receptor beta chain was sequenced within a study of shared clonotypes between healthy human individuals. It was CD45RO-negative cells, positively selected for CCR7, that made up naive CD8 cells, with terminally differentiated effector memory CD45RA+ cells excluded. This CDR3 is 14 amino acids long. The germline CDR1 and CDR2 sequences are SGHAT and FQNNGV. V lost 6 bases and J 4 bases, leaving 13 bases between the germline ends. Produced via immunoSEQ multiplex PCR; TCRdb's table is partial and in-frame only. Of about 700,000 clones in the sample, about 90% were seen once. The source material was naive CD8+ T cells sorted from blood. The clonotype comes from a man between 25 and 39 years old in good health. The chain employs TRBV11-2 and TRBJ2-1; D is uncertain. CDR3 bases: TGTGCCAGCAGGACATCGGGTCTTTACAATGAGCAGTTCTTC. Translation gives CASRTSGLYNEQFF.